The 5 T cell receptor beta chains reported below all come from one sample, sequenced in a study of cytomegalovirus exposure and HLA in healthy donors. PCR primers comprised 60 Vbeta and 13 Jbeta primers. Profiling relied on immunoSEQ multiplex PCR, and the TCRdb table lists in-frame clones only, not all of them. Of some 200,000 clones in the sample, about 13% were seen once. Sequenced sample: PBMCs. The source of these receptors is a man aged 50 to 60 in good health and CMV-seropositive.

Only a few counts were recorded for this clone. The chain carries TRBV6-5 and TRBJ2-6; D is perhaps TRBD1 (6 bases). There are 16 residues in the CDR3. V was clipped by 2 bases and J by 3 bases, with 11 bases between them. Germline CDR1 reads MNHEY; CDR2 reads SVGAGI. The CDR3 nucleotides are TGTGCCAGCAGTTACACAGGGCCCCGTGGGGCCAACGTCCTGACTTTC. Translating it yields CASSYTGPRGANVLTF.

J is TRBJ1-1 and V is TRBV6-5; D is perhaps TRBD1 (5 bases). Germline CDR1 MNHEY, CDR2 SVGAGI. Between the trimmed V and J ends, which lost 0 bases and 4 bases, there was a span of 12 bases. CDR3 length equals 15 residues. CDR3 sequence (DNA): TGTGCCAGCAGTTACTCGGGGGTCGGGGGCACTGAAGCTTTCTTT. Protein sequence: CASSYSGVGGTEAFF.

This clone was seen a handful of times. In DNA, the CDR3 is TGTGCCAGCAGTTACCTCGGACAGGGGACCGGGGAGCTGTTTTTT. Protein sequence: CASSYLGQGTGELFF. This chain joins TRBV6-5 and TRBJ2-2, with TRBD1 matching over 9 bases. V lost 2 bases, J lost 5 bases, and 3 bases stayed unmatched. Germline V CDR1 and CDR2: MNHEY, SVGAGI. This CDR3 contains 15 residues.

The chain carries TRBV5-4 and TRBJ1-1; no firm D call. Germline assignment: CDR1 SGHNT and CDR2 YYREEE (reference sequence). This CDR3 comprises 15 residues. Trimming cost V 4 bases and J 0 bases, with 13 bases left between them. The CDR3: CASSPSAGMNTEAFF. The CDR3 DNA reads TGTGCCAGCAGCCCCTCCGCTGGCATGAACACTGAAGCTTTCTTT.

This clone appeared once. J is TRBJ2-1 and V is TRBV19, with 12 positions matching TRBD1. Germline V gives CDR1 LNHDA, CDR2 SQIVND (reference sequence). The CDR3 is 17 amino acids. J was trimmed by 10 bases and V by 5 bases; bases with no gene match: 15. CDR3 sequence reads: CASSRGGGDRGPHEQFF. The CDR3 DNA sequence: TGTGCCAGTAGTCGCGGAGGGGGGGACAGGGGGCCCCACGAGCAGTTCTTC.